The source of this TCR beta chain is a study of CD8 T cells in Susac syndrome. Study background: Patients with Susac syndrome were therapy-naive, on corticosteroids, or on intravenous immunoglobulin alone at blood draw.

With random hexamers, reverse transcription was performed on about 0.5 to 1 ug of RNA. From the immunoSEQ multiplex PCR reads, TCRdb called clonotypes with MiXCR, one entry per CDR3 protein. This sample has about 110,000 distinct CDR3 sequences, with approximately 93% found just once. The CDR3 covers 11 residues. Germline lookup yields CDR1 DFQATT and CDR2 SNEGSKA (reference sequence). V shed 6 bases, J shed 10 bases, and the junction held 8 bases outside the gene matches. The sample comprised CD8+ T cells from PBMCs. The chain links TRBV20-1 to TRBJ1-2; 7 bases agree with TRBD1. This receptor was obtained from a human donor with Susac syndrome. CDR3 loop: CSAPLQGIYTF. The CDR3 DNA reads TGCAGTGCCCCGTTACAGGGGATCTACACCTTC.